Listed here are 17 T cell receptor beta chains from one sample, sequenced in a study of T cells in Graves' hyperthyroidism and ophthalmopathy. Amplification yielded TCR beta CDR3 regions, with RNA transcripts as the source. TCR CDR3 underwent first-round RT-PCR with the HTBI primer set. TCRdb independently ran MiXCR on the multiplex PCR reads; one entry per CDR3 protein. The table lists some 700,000 distinct CDR3 sequences, around 16% of them singletons. Source material: blood. The origin of the receptors is a man aged 45 to 65 with Graves' hyperthyroidism.

The table lists this clonotype with many counts. This chain links TRBV2 with TRBJ2-3; tentative D call: TRBD2 (6 bases). This CDR3 contains 13 residues. Trimming took 7 bases from V and 6 from J, leaving 14 bases between them. Germline V gene sequence: CDR1 SNHLY, CDR2 FYNNEI. As DNA, the CDR3 is TGTGCCAGCAAACTAGGAGGAGGGGATACGCAGTATTTT. It codes for CASKLGGGDTQYF.

This clonotype was detected a few times. The V gene is TRBV3-1, the J gene TRBJ2-2; D perhaps matches TRBD1 (6 bases). The CDR3 runs 15 residues. V was shortened by 1 base and J by 6 bases, with 12 bases between the two germline ends. Looked up from germline, CDR1 is LGHDT and CDR2 is YNNKEL (reference sequence). The CDR3, as DNA: TGTGCCAGCAGCCAAGCAGGGGCCGTAGCCGGGGAGCTGTTTTTT. It translates to CASSQAGAVAGELFF.

This clonotype was recorded many times. The chain combines TRBV30 with TRBJ2-2; 9 nucleotides match TRBD2. There are 16 residues in the CDR3. Per germline, CDR1 GTSNPN and CDR2 SVGIG (reference sequence). Trimming removed 3 bases from V and 4 bases from J; junction bases left unmatched: 9. The CDR3 region is CAWRHSGRFGTGELFF. The CDR3 nucleotides read TGTGCCTGGAGGCATAGCGGGAGATTTGGCACCGGGGAGCTGTTTTTT.

The J gene is TRBJ2-3, the V gene TRBV19, with a weak D call TRBD1 (6 bases). The CDR3 runs 15 residues. V was shortened by 3 bases and J by 9 bases, with 19 bases between the two germline ends. Germline values: CDR1 LNHDA, CDR2 SQIVND (reference sequence). CDR3: CASSIGTFRLDTQYF. DNA of the CDR3: TGTGCCAGTAGTATTGGGACATTCCGGCTTGACACGCAGTATTTT.

The rearrangement uses TRBV5-5 and TRBJ2-1; 10 bases map to TRBD1. The V segment lost 0 bases and the J segment 7 bases; nucleotides outside the gene matches: 4. The CDR3 has 15 residues. Germline V gene data show CDR1 as SGHKS and CDR2 as YYEKEE (reference sequence). CDR3 nucleotides: TGTGCCAGCAGCTTGGGGGACAGGGGATCTAATGAGCAGTTCTTC. Translating it yields CASSLGDRGSNEQFF.

This clonotype was recorded at least ten times. The V call is TRBV18, the J call TRBJ1-1; no clear D gene. The CDR3 runs 13 residues. V lost 2 bases, J lost 1 base, and 5 bases lay in between. Germline-derived CDR1 and CDR2 are KGHSH and LQKENI. The CDR3 DNA is TGTGCCAGCTCACCAGCGTGGAACACTGAAGCTTTCTTT. It yields the protein CASSPAWNTEAFF.

This clonotype showed up many times. The genes are TRBV7-2 and TRBJ2-5, with 7 nucleotides matching TRBD2. Looked up from germline, CDR1 is SGHTA and CDR2 is FQGNSA. The length of the CDR3 is 16 residues. V was clipped by 0 bases and J by 5 bases; unmatched bases: 9. The CDR3 is CASSLALGGRGETQYF. Written as DNA, the CDR3 is TGTGCCAGCAGCTTAGCGCTCGGCGGGAGAGGGGAGACCCAGTACTTC. Full variable domain (missing parts from reference TRBV7-2 and TRBJ2-5): GAGVSQSPSNKVTEKGKDVELRCDPISGHTALYWYRQSLGQGLEFLIYFQGNSAPDKSGLPSDRFSAERTGGSVSTLTIQRTQQEDSAVYLCASSLALGGRGETQYFGPGTRLLVL.

This chain joins TRBV9 and TRBJ2-1, with TRBD2 matching over 9 bases. The CDR3 loop spans 13 amino acids. CDR1 is SGDLS, CDR2 YYNGEE, per germline. J lost 9 bases, V lost 3 bases, and 4 bases had no gene match. The CDR3 here is CASSDSGSSEQFF. The CDR3 bases are TGTGCCAGCAGCGATAGCGGGAGTAGTGAGCAGTTCTTC.

This clonotype was observed at least ten times. The gene calls are TRBV5-1 and TRBJ2-3, with a tentative D call TRBD1 (6 bases). Germline V CDR1 and CDR2: SGHRS, YFSETQ. The CDR3 contains 14 residues. Trimming shortened V by 0 bases and J by 3 bases, and 8 bases separated the two germline ends. CDR3 sequence: CASSLDRATDTQYF. Written as DNA, the CDR3 is TGCGCCAGCAGCTTGGACAGGGCTACAGATACGCAGTATTTT.

The chain is built from TRBV5-6 and TRBJ1-3; D gene ambiguous. The ends were cut back, 0 bases at V and 2 bases at J, with 9 bases in the middle. The germline gives CDR1 SGHDT, CDR2 YYEEEE. This CDR3 region has 15 residues. The CDR3 DNA follows: TGTGCCAGCAGCTTGGTGATGATTCCTGGAAACACCATATATTTT. This gives the protein CASSLVMIPGNTIYF.

This rearrangement joins TRBV6-1 to TRBJ1-3; D is undetermined. This CDR3 has 17 amino acids. V was pared by 2 bases and J by 0 bases, with 14 bases between. Germline CDR1 reads MNHNS; CDR2 reads SASEGT. CDR3 protein: CASSESLQLHSGNTIYF. The CDR3 bases are TGTGCCAGCAGTGAATCCCTACAGCTCCACTCTGGAAACACCATATATTTT.

Many counts were recorded for this clonotype. The chain uses TRBV7-6 and TRBJ2-7; 9 bases match TRBD1. V dropped 5 bases and J dropped 6; count of bases not matched to a gene: 11. This CDR3 region has 15 residues. Germline V lookup: CDR1 SGHVS, CDR2 FNYEAQ. CDR3 bases: TGTGCCAGCAGCCAAGACGAGACAGGGGGTCTCGAGCAGTACTTC. This gives the protein CASSQDETGGLEQYF.

At least ten counts were recorded for this clonotype. The J gene is TRBJ2-7, the V gene TRBV28, with D unclear. CDR1 and CDR2 from the germline V gene are MDHEN and SYDVKM. The V end lost 1 base, the J end lost 4 bases, and 11 bases lay between the germline ends. The CDR3 is 14 residues long. The chain's CDR3 is CASSLFPDIYEQYF. The CDR3 DNA reads as TGTGCCAGCAGTTTATTCCCTGATATTTACGAGCAGTACTTC. The full variable domain, in which reference TRBV28 and TRBJ2-7 provide the parts outside the CDR3, is DVKVTQSSRYLVKRTGEKVFLECVQDMDHENMFWYRQDPGLGLRLIYFSYDVKMKEKGDIPEGYSVSREKKERFSLILESASTNQTSMYLCASSLFPDIYEQYFGPGTRLTVT.

This clonotype was detected a few times. The chain joins TRBV6-1 to TRBJ2-7, with D possibly matching TRBD1 (6 bases). Trimming pared 4 bases from V and 0 bases from J, leaving 13 bases between. The CDR3 contains 15 residues. Germline V gives CDR1 MNHNS, CDR2 SASEGT. CDR3 sequence (DNA): TGTGCCAGCAGTGGGCAGGGGCTTACCTCCTACGAGCAGTACTTC. Its protein is CASSGQGLTSYEQYF.

The gene calls are TRBV12-3 or TRBV12-4 and TRBJ2-1; 8 nucleotides match TRBD2. With V trimmed by 5 bases and J by 12 bases, 12 bases remained unmatched. This CDR3 comprises 14 residues. The CDR3 spells CASSSGMSGGGQFF. CDR3 in DNA: TGTGCCAGCAGTAGCGGGATGTCCGGGGGGGGGCAGTTCTTC.

This clonotype turned up a few times. With a much larger clone just one base away, this may be a read error. The chain joins TRBV4-1 to TRBJ2-1; 10 bases are shared with TRBD2. The V and J ends lost 4 bases and 8 bases, in that order; junction bases with no gene match: 14. The CDR3 has 17 residues. Per the germline V gene, CDR1 is MGHRA and CDR2 is YSYEKL. CDR3 in DNA: TGCGCCAGCAGCCGACGACGCGCTAGCGGGAGTAACCATGAGCAGTTCTTC. This codes for CASSRRRASGSNHEQFF.

There are many counts of this clonotype. The chain recombines TRBV7-2 with TRBJ2-5; maybe TRBD2 (8 bases). This CDR3 has 16 amino acids. V was trimmed by 5 bases and J by 5 bases, leaving 21 bases between them. Germline CDR1 reads SGHTA; CDR2 reads FQGNSA. CDR3: CASSRGPGGRGETQYF. The CDR3, as DNA: TGTGCCAGCAGCAGGGGGCCGGGGGGGCGCGGGGAGACCCAGTACTTC.